The 18 T cell receptor beta chains in this list originate from one sample, sequenced in a study of T cell responses to AZD1222 COVID-19 vaccine. Sequenced by immunoSEQ multiplex PCR; TCRdb stores in-frame clones only, minus some. The repertoire holds about 160,000 clones, with more than 85% as singletons. The sequenced sample was peripheral blood, obtained on day 0 of AZD1222 vaccination. These receptors were taken from an adult in good health.

The chain recombines TRBV28 with TRBJ2-1, with a tentative D call TRBD1 (5 bases). Germline V lookup: CDR1 MDHEN, CDR2 SYDVKM. CDR3 size: 15 residues. The V and J ends lost 5 bases and 7 bases respectively, with 18 bases between them. DNA for the CDR3: TGTGCCAGCAGTAACCTAGGGGCAGGGAAGAATGAGCAGTTCTTC. Encoded protein: CASSNLGAGKNEQFF. The entire variable domain, with the rest obtained from reference TRBV28 and TRBJ2-1, is as follows: DVKVTQSSRYLVKRTGEKVFLECVQDMDHENMFWYRQDPGLGLRLIYFSYDVKMKEKGDIPEGYSVSREKKERFSLILESASTNQTSMYLCASSNLGAGKNEQFFGPGTRLTVL.

CDR3 region: CASSEARSGNPYEQYF. DNA for the CDR3: TGTGCCAGCAGTGAAGCTCGGAGCGGAAACCCCTACGAGCAGTACTTC. The chain recombines TRBV2 with TRBJ2-7, with D perhaps TRBD2 (5 bases). The ends were cut back, 0 bases at V and 2 bases at J, with 14 bases in the middle. The CDR3 runs 16 residues. Germline CDR1 and CDR2: SNHLY and FYNNEI.

This rearrangement joins TRBV15 to TRBJ1-2; D not certain. Germline values: CDR1 LNHNV, CDR2 YYDKDF (reference sequence). V lost 1 base and J 4 bases, leaving 10 bases between the germline ends. The CDR3 extends over 14 amino acids. The chain's CDR3 is CATSRVREGYGYTF. CDR3 in DNA: TGTGCCACCAGCAGAGTGAGGGAGGGCTATGGCTACACCTTC. The full variable domain, with the rest looked up from reference TRBV15 and TRBJ1-2, is DAMVIQNPRYQVTQFGKPVTLSCSQTLNHNVMYWYQQKSSQAPKLLFHYYDKDFNNEADTPDNFQSRRPNTSFCFLDIRSPGLGDTAMYLCATSRVREGYGYTFGSGTRLTVV.

The chain carries TRBV6-2 or TRBV6-3 and TRBJ1-1; 7 bases fit TRBD1. This CDR3 has 15 residues. The germline CDR1 and CDR2 sequences are MNHEY and SVGEGT. V dropped 2 bases and J dropped 1; count of bases not matched to a gene: 4. CDR3 residues: CASSYRGRANTEAFF. The CDR3 DNA reads TGTGCCAGCAGTTACAGGGGGCGTGCGAACACTGAAGCTTTCTTT.

With respect to this clone: At the DNA level, this CDR3 is encoded by other sequences in the same sample as well. The chain combines TRBV12-3 or TRBV12-4 with TRBJ2-7, with D hard to call. This CDR3 is 12 amino acids long. V lost 6 bases and J lost 3, with 9 bases in between. The CDR3 sequence is CASSLTGYEQYF. CDR3 DNA sequence: TGTGCCAGCAGCCTGACGGGCTACGAGCAGTACTTC.

The chain recombines TRBV19 with TRBJ2-3, with 10 bases matching TRBD1. Germline V gene data show CDR1 as LNHDA and CDR2 as SQIVND (reference sequence). Trimming at V came to 9 bases and at J to 5 bases, leaving 5 bases not matched to a gene. The CDR3 consists of 13 residues. CDR3 amino acids: CASRDRGIDTQYF. For the CDR3, the DNA is TGTGCCAGCCGGGACAGGGGAATAGATACGCAGTATTTT.

This CDR3 reads CASSWSTAQETQYF. CDR3 sequence (DNA): TGTGCCAGCAGCTGGTCGACAGCCCAAGAGACCCAGTACTTC. This rearrangement joins TRBV7-9 to TRBJ2-5, with D possibly being TRBD1 (5 bases). Germline CDR1 and CDR2: SEHNR and FQNEAQ (reference sequence). Trimming removed 4 bases at V and 1 base at J, with 10 bases between. The CDR3 runs to 14 residues. Supplemented by reference TRBV7-9 and TRBJ2-5, the full variable domain reads DTGVSQNPRHKITKRGQNVTFRCDPISEHNRLYWYRQTLGQGPEFLTYFQNEAQLEKSRLLSDRFSAERPKGSFSTLEIQRTEQGDSAMYLCASSWSTAQETQYFGPGTRLLVL.

V usage is TRBV30 and J usage is TRBJ1-5; D possibly corresponds to TRBD1 (5 bases). With 2 bases removed from V and 7 bases from J, the gap between germline ends came to 9 bases. The CDR3 consists of 12 residues. Looked up from germline, CDR1 is GTSNPN and CDR2 is SVGIG (reference sequence). The CDR3 here is CAWSSGQQPQHF. The DNA of the CDR3 is TGTGCCTGGAGTTCAGGGCAACAGCCCCAGCATTTT.

This sequence joins TRBV7-2 and TRBJ2-7, with D possibly matching TRBD1 (5 bases). Trimming left V 1 base short and J 3 bases short, with 16 bases between. The CDR3 has 16 amino acids. Germline-derived CDR1 and CDR2 are SGHTA and FQGNSA. CDR3 coding DNA: TGTGCCAGCAGCTTAGTCGGTCCTAAAAGGGGCTACGAGCAGTACTTC. It encodes CASSLVGPKRGYEQYF.

V is TRBV9 and J is TRBJ2-7; 10 bases are shared with TRBD2. Per the germline V gene, CDR1 is SGDLS and CDR2 is YYNGEE. There are 15 residues in the CDR3. The trim removed 3 bases at V and 2 bases at J, leaving 5 bases unmatched. CDR3 residues: CASSASAGGAYEQYF. As DNA, the CDR3 is TGTGCCAGCAGCGCCTCAGCGGGGGGGGCCTACGAGCAGTACTTC.

The chain combines TRBV7-9 with TRBJ2-7; TRBD2 matches 13 bases. J was trimmed by 7 bases and V by 5 bases; bases with no gene match: 8. The CDR3 is 15 residues long. In germline, CDR1 is SEHNR, CDR2 FQNEAQ (reference sequence). CDR3 in DNA: TGTGCCAGCAGCGTCGGACTAGCGGGAGTAGGGGAGCAGTACTTC. This codes for CASSVGLAGVGEQYF.

The V call is TRBV5-3, the J call TRBJ2-1; D unclear. TRBV5-3 is an ORF, with its function uncertain. The CDR3 has 8 amino acids. V lost 7 bases to trimming and J lost 10 bases, with 3 bases between them. CDR3 in amino acids: CARREQFF. As DNA, the CDR3 is TGTGCCAGACGGGAGCAGTTCTTC.

This clone was counted a few times. The chain combines TRBV19 with TRBJ1-5, with D perhaps TRBD1 (5 bases). V was trimmed by 3 bases and J by 5 bases, leaving 14 bases between them. Germline CDR1 LNHDA, CDR2 SQIVND (reference sequence). The CDR3 has 15 amino acids. In nucleotides, the CDR3 is TGTGCCAGTAGTATCGGTCAGGCAGGGTATCAGCCCCAGCATTTT. Translated, it gives CASSIGQAGYQPQHF.

The gene calls are TRBV3-1 (or the pseudogene TRBV3-2) and TRBJ2-7; D may be TRBD2 (6 bases). The CDR3 has 14 amino acids. CDR1 is LGHDT, CDR2 YNNKEL, per germline (reference sequence). Between the trimmed V and J ends, which lost 0 bases and 2 bases, there was a span of 8 bases. CDR3: CASSQEWTTYEQYF. The CDR3 region has the DNA TGTGCCAGCAGCCAAGAATGGACTACCTACGAGCAGTACTTC.

The chain is built from TRBV18 and TRBJ1-2; no definite D call. CDR3 length: 14 residues. Germline V lookup: CDR1 KGHSH, CDR2 LQKENI. V gave up 6 bases and J gave up 8 bases, with 19 bases separating them. For the CDR3, the DNA is TGTGCCAGCTCGCATACGGGTCGCACTCGCGGCTACACCTTC. Its protein is CASSHTGRTRGYTF.

The chain employs TRBV10-2 and TRBJ2-4, with no clear D. This CDR3 contains 13 residues. Trimming took 2 bases from V and 0 from J, leaving 2 bases between them. The V gene's germline CDR1 is WSHSY and CDR2 SAAADI. CDR3 protein: CASSEVAKNIQYF. The CDR3 DNA sequence: TGCGCCAGCAGTGAGGTAGCCAAAAACATTCAGTACTTC.

The chain joins TRBV27 to TRBJ1-5; D uncertain. V lost 3 bases to trimming and J lost 1 base, with 10 bases between them. The CDR3 is 15 amino acids. Germline lookup yields CDR1 MNHEY and CDR2 SMNVEV (reference sequence). The CDR3, as DNA: TGTGCCAGCAGTTTGCAATACGGGAGCAATCAGCCCCAGCATTTT. This translates into CASSLQYGSNQPQHF.

The chain couples TRBV28 to TRBJ2-7, with 8 bases that match TRBD2. V was clipped by 1 base and J by 0 bases; unmatched bases: 5. The germline V gene encodes CDR1 MDHEN and CDR2 SYDVKM. There are 16 residues in the CDR3. CDR3: CASSLFVTSDSYEQYF. CDR3 nucleotide sequence: TGTGCCAGCAGTTTATTCGTGACTAGCGACTCCTACGAGCAGTACTTC.